Listed below are T cell receptor beta chains from one sample, sequenced in a study of spatial heterogeneity in lung cancer. TCRdb itself ran the 5' RACE reads through MiXCR, one entry per CDR3 protein. The data contain around 41,000 distinct CDR3 sequences, approximately 6.8% of them singletons. The sample was PBMCs, taken at surgery. These receptors were obtained from a female donor with early-stage non-small cell lung cancer. CDR3s include the opening cysteine and the closing phenylalanine or tryptophan. The D gene is left open where the match is weak. Clone size appears in some rows only: once, few, many, or a class for an expanded clone.

V gene	D gene	CDR3 length	clone size	CDR3 protein
TRBV18	.	13	.	CASSRQDYGGYTF
TRBV29-1	.	13	many	CSVGHSSTDTQYF
TRBV19	TRBD1	14	.	CARNPRGLYNEQFF
TRBV18	TRBD1	14	few	CASSPSGQDIGAFF
TRBV6-6	.	12	.	CASSMSSYEQYF
TRBV5-4	.	15	many	CASSLVAATSETQYF
TRBV4-3	.	15	.	CASSQGATRKNIQYF
TRBV9	.	15	many	CASSVDRGLSYGYTF
TRBV10-3	TRBD1	12	many	CASSTGDTEAFF
TRBV3-1	TRBD1	15	few	CASSLSGRGQNEQYF
TRBV7-2	TRBD1	14	few	CASSLGQGAYEQYF
TRBV18	.	14	few	CASSPLDKNTEAFF
TRBV20-1	TRBD1	15	few	CSATFGTGKNQPQHF
TRBV15	.	15	many	CATSRDRSRQETQYF
TRBV6-2/TRBV6-3	TRBD1	15	.	CASSSFGQASYEQYF
TRBV12-3/TRBV12-4	.	13	few	CASSPKTNQPQHF
TRBV27	TRBD2	15	.	CASSLRGGAFNEQFF
TRBV6-6	TRBD1	17	many	CASRNPPATGTGNTIYF
TRBV6-2/TRBV6-3	TRBD1	14	many	CASSPGTAGNTIYF
TRBV9	.	14	many	CASSVGGGYYGYTF
TRBV2	.	13	.	CASKPAENEKLFF
TRBV30	.	15	few	CAWSGRVQIGNTIYF
TRBV2	.	13	many	CASRGNSNQPQHF
TRBV4-1	TRBD2	15	many	CASSHTGGPGETQYF
TRBV5-6	TRBD1	16	many	CASSLRQGLGSYGYTF
TRBV5-1	.	17	many	CASSSLQGRTLQETQYF
TRBV10-1	.	13	many	CASVSESTDTQYF
TRBV29-1	TRBD1	16	many	CSVAAGTAGINYGYTF
TRBV7-2	TRBD1	21	.	CASSLRPESHLRTGGQETQYF
TRBV5-6	.	15	few	CASSLDTSYNEKLFF
TRBV20-1	.	15	few	CSARAADGANEKLFF
TRBV29-1	TRBD1	16	many	CSGLSLTGTAGETQYF
TRBV6-5	.	16	few	CASSYSADSTNEKLFF
TRBV28	TRBD1	16	many	CASSPRRGPPNYGYTF
TRBV7-6	.	15	many	CASSSVEGVPLEAFF
TRBV5-6	TRBD1	13	many	CASSSGQGYEQYF
TRBV7-6	.	15	few	CASSLRLVATDTQYF
TRBV20-1	TRBD2	14	many	CSASVPSGGYEQYF
TRBV6-2/TRBV6-3	TRBD1	15	.	CASSQNRGQNTEAFF
TRBV7-2	.	15	many	CASSQVTTLQETQYF
TRBV28	.	13	.	CASSHSQGYEQYF
TRBV2	.	15	few	CASSSEAPYNSPLHF
TRBV18	TRBD1	14	few	CASSPGQGRDEQYF
TRBV7-6	.	15	many	CASGLQEAGANVLTF
TRBV6-5	.	13	many	CASSRGHNQPQHF
TRBV19	.	14	.	CASKEGSSGDTQYF
TRBV5-1	.	16	many	CASSLAEATNTGELFF
TRBV5-6	TRBD2	15	few	CASSPIAGVQETQYF
TRBV27	TRBD1	15	.	CASSSLGQVIYGYTF
TRBV10-3	.	12	.	CAIRDYNYEQYF